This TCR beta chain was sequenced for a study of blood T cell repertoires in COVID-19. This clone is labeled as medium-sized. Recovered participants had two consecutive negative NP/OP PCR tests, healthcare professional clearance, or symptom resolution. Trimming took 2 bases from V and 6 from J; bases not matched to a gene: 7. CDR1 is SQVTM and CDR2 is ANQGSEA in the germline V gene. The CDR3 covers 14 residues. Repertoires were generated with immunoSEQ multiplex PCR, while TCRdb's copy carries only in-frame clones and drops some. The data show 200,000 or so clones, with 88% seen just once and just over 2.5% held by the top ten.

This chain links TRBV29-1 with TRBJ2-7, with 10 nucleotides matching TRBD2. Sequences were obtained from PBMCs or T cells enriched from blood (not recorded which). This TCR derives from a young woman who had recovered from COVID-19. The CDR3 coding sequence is TGCAGCGTTGAAATCTCTAGCGGGGGTCTCGAGCAGTACTTC. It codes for CSVEISSGGLEQYF.